These T cell receptor beta chains were read from a single sample in a study of shared clonotypes between healthy human individuals. Only in-frame clones appear in the TCRdb table, and some are missing; sequencing was by immunoSEQ multiplex PCR. The profile shows some 650,000 clones, approximately 97% of them singletons. Sequencing was done on a sample of naive CD4+ T cells sorted from blood. These receptors were taken from a woman aged 30 to 39 in good health. Each CDR3 is given without its conserved first and last residue. D genes are given only for firm matches. Size is omitted from some rows. Given values are once, few, many or a class for expanded clones.

J: TRBJ1-4
size: NA
V: TRBV21-1
D: NA
CDR3: ASSVRGSVVCLDRSCEKLF

J: TRBJ2-7
size: NA
V: TRBV2
D: TRBD2
CDR3: ASRGLAGPPYEQY

J: TRBJ2-5
size: NA
V: TRBV4-1
D: NA
CDR3: ASSQQETQY

J: TRBJ2-7
size: NA
V: TRBV7-2
D: TRBD2
CDR3: ASSPGGTSGAYEQY

J: TRBJ1-2
size: NA
V: TRBV4-1
D: NA
CDR3: ASSQVGLPNGYGYT

J: TRBJ2-2
size: NA
V: TRBV19
D: TRBD1
CDR3: ASSVGQDITGELF

J: TRBJ2-7
size: NA
V: TRBV7-4
D: TRBD1
CDR3: ASSAGQGESYEQY

J: TRBJ1-1
size: NA
V: TRBV6-5
D: TRBD1
CDR3: ASSYRQGGTEAF

J: TRBJ2-2
size: NA
V: TRBV6-5
D: TRBD2
CDR3: ASRALAVNTGELF

J: TRBJ2-3
size: NA
V: TRBV28
D: TRBD2
CDR3: ASSLLAGVGDTQY

J: TRBJ2-7
size: NA
V: TRBV19
D: TRBD1
CDR3: ASSPQGASYEQY

J: TRBJ1-1
size: NA
V: TRBV27
D: TRBD1
CDR3: ASSLDRANTEAF

J: TRBJ2-2
size: NA
V: TRBV7-8
D: TRBD2
CDR3: ASSNYSGRATGELF

J: NA
size: NA
V: TRBV6-5
D: TRBD1
CDR3: ASSSVGTGHYEQY

J: TRBJ1-1
size: NA
V: TRBV2
D: TRBD1
CDR3: ASSGGTARGAF

J: TRBJ2-1
size: NA
V: TRBV4-1
D: NA
CDR3: ASSQVKGSSYNEQF

J: TRBJ2-3
size: NA
V: TRBV19
D: TRBD1
CDR3: ASSTPGQGAVDTQY

J: TRBJ1-1
size: NA
V: TRBV5-1
D: NA
CDR3: ASSSSEQGWTEAF

J: TRBJ1-3
size: once
V: TRBV6-1
D: NA
CDR3: ASSEVPQSRFTGNTIY

J: TRBJ2-2
size: NA
V: TRBV1
D: NA
CDR3: TILPPGQGKVSGELF

J: TRBJ2-5
size: NA
V: TRBV7-9
D: NA
CDR3: ASSRGGDTNIAQETQY

J: TRBJ2-3
size: NA
V: TRBV7-9
D: TRBD2
CDR3: ASSLYTTSGTPDTQY

J: TRBJ2-3
size: NA
V: TRBV28
D: NA
CDR3: AFSYAGADTQY

J: TRBJ2-1
size: NA
V: TRBV11-2
D: TRBD2
CDR3: ASRGLAGAEQF

J: TRBJ2-7
size: NA
V: TRBV6-6
D: NA
CDR3: ASSPQGGREGEQY

J: TRBJ1-2
size: NA
V: TRBV2
D: NA
CDR3: ASSSDVPGYT

J: TRBJ2-3
size: NA
V: TRBV29-1
D: TRBD1
CDR3: SVTGHSDTQY

J: TRBJ2-1
size: NA
V: TRBV11-2
D: TRBD2
CDR3: ASSLGLASYNEQF

J: TRBJ2-3
size: once
V: TRBV11-2
D: TRBD2
CDR3: ASSSPGLEIADTQY

J: TRBJ2-6
size: NA
V: TRBV9
D: NA
CDR3: ASSVVRGRGAGANVLT

J: TRBJ1-2
size: NA
V: TRBV7-9
D: TRBD1
CDR3: ASSRDREYGYT

J: TRBJ2-5
size: once
V: TRBV6-5
D: NA
CDR3: ASSSQGPEGETQY

J: TRBJ1-1
size: NA
V: TRBV11-2
D: TRBD1
CDR3: ASSFRQGMNTEAF

J: TRBJ1-2
size: NA
V: TRBV9
D: NA
CDR3: ASSTFGGYGYT

J: TRBJ2-2
size: NA
V: TRBV7-6
D: NA
CDR3: ASSLATGHGELF

J: TRBJ1-6
size: NA
V: TRBV25-1
D: TRBD1
CDR3: ASSELDRARNSPLH

J: TRBJ1-1
size: NA
V: TRBV6-6
D: NA
CDR3: ASSSVQGHTEAF

J: TRBJ2-5
size: NA
V: TRBV15
D: NA
CDR3: ATSRDREETQY

J: TRBJ1-5
size: NA
V: TRBV11-2
D: TRBD1
CDR3: ASSSGQDANQPQH

J: TRBJ2-3
size: NA
V: TRBV5-1
D: TRBD1
CDR3: ASSPRTGVATDTQY

J: TRBJ1-5
size: NA
V: TRBV6-6
D: TRBD1
CDR3: ASSPTGGNQPQH

J: TRBJ2-7
size: once
V: TRBV19
D: TRBD1
CDR3: ASSIGRGQAYEQY

J: TRBJ1-4
size: NA
V: TRBV5-1
D: TRBD1
CDR3: ASSYGTGIEKLF

J: TRBJ2-5
size: NA
V: TRBV4-1
D: TRBD2
CDR3: ASSQDISTSGSVTQY

J: TRBJ1-2
size: NA
V: TRBV5-4
D: TRBD1
CDR3: ASSGDRARYGYT

J: TRBJ1-4
size: NA
V: TRBV11-2
D: NA
CDR3: ASSWRQTNEKLF

J: TRBJ2-1
size: NA
V: TRBV5-4
D: NA
CDR3: ASTPGGGSFNEQF

J: TRBJ2-7
size: NA
V: TRBV19
D: NA
CDR3: ASSNTGIAYEQY

J: TRBJ1-5
size: NA
V: TRBV4-1
D: NA
CDR3: ASSQPQGPQH

J: TRBJ2-7
size: NA
V: TRBV6-5
D: NA
CDR3: ASSRTESYEQY

J: TRBJ2-5
size: NA
V: TRBV18
D: NA
CDR3: ASSPLEKSGETQY

J: TRBJ1-4
size: NA
V: TRBV19
D: TRBD1
CDR3: ASSIISGTANEKLF

J: TRBJ1-2
size: NA
V: TRBV29-1
D: NA
CDR3: SVEGWGGIGYT

J: TRBJ1-2
size: NA
V: TRBV7-2
D: NA
CDR3: ASSLGRSYGYT